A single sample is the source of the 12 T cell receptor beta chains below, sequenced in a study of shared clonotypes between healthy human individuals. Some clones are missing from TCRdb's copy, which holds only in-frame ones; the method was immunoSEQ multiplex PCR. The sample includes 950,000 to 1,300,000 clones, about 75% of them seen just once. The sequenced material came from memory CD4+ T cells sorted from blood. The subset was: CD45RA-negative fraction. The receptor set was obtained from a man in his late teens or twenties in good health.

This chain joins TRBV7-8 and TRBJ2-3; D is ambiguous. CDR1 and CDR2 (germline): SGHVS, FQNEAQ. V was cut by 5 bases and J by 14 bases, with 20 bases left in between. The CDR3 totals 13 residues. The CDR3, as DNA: TGTGCCAGCAGCACCCGTTTAGGGCCCGGCGTGTATTTT. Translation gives CASSTRLGPGVYF.

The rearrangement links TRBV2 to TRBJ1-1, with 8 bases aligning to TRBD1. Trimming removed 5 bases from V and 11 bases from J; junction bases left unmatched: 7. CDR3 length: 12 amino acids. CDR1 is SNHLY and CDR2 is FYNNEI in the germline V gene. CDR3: CASSLDRVGAFF. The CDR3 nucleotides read TGTGCCAGCAGTCTGGACAGGGTAGGGGCTTTCTTT.

The CDR3 spells CASSWRKTGTGGMFSPLHF. In DNA, the CDR3 is TGTGCCAGCAGTTGGAGAAAAACCGGGACAGGGGGCATGTTTTCACCCCTCCACTTT. The gene calls are TRBV27 and TRBJ1-6; 12 bases agree with TRBD1. From germline, CDR1 is MNHEY and CDR2 SMNVEV (reference sequence). V dropped 4 bases and J dropped 9; count of bases not matched to a gene: 16. The CDR3 loop spans 19 amino acids.

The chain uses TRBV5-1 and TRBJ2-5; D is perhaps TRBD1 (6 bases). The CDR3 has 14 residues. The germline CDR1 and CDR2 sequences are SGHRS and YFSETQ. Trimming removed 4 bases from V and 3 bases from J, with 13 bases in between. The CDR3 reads CASSKGTSEETQYF. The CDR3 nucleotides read TGCGCCAGCAGCAAGGGGACATCCGAAGAGACCCAGTACTTC.

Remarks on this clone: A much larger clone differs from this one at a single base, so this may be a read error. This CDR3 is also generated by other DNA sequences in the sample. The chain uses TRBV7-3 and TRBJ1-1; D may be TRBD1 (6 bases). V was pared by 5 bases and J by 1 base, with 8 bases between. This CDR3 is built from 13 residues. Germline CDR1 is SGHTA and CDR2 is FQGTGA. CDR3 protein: CASSLTGNTEAFF. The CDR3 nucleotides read TGTGCCAGCAGCCTGACAGGGAACACTGAAGCTTTCTTT.

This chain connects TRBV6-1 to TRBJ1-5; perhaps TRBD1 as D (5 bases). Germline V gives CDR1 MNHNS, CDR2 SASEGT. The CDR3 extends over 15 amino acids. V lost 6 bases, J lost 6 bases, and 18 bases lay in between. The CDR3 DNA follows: TGTGCCAGCAGGGATGGGTTGGCCGGGGGTCAGCCCCAGCATTTT. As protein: CASRDGLAGGQPQHF.

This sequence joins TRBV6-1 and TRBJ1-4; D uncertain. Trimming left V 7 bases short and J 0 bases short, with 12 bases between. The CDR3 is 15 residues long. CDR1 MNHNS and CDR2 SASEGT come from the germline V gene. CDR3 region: CASILDFSTNEKLFF. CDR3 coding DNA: TGTGCCAGCATCCTGGACTTTTCAACTAATGAAAAACTGTTTTTT.

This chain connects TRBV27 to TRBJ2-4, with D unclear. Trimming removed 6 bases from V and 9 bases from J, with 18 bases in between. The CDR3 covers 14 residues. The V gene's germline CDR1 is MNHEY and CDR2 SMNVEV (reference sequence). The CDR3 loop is CASSRTSGPGIQYF. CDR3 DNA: TGTGCCAGCAGCCGCACATCCGGCCCTGGCATTCAGTACTTC.

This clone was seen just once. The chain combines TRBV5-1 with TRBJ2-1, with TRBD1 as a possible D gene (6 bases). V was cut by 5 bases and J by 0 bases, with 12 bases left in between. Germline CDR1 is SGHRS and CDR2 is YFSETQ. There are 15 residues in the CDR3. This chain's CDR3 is CASSQGTTSYNEQFF. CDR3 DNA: TGCGCCAGCAGTCAAGGGACAACCTCCTACAATGAGCAGTTCTTC. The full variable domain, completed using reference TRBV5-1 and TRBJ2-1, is KAGVTQTPRYLIKTRGQQVTLSCSPISGHRSVSWYQQTPGQGLQFLFEYFSETQRNKGNFPGRFSGRQFSNSRSEMNVSTLELGDSALYLCASSQGTTSYNEQFFGPGTRLTVL.

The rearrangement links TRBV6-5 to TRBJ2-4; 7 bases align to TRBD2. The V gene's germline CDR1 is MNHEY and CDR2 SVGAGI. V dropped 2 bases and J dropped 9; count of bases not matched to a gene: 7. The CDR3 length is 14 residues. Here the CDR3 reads CASSYSGRTSIQYF. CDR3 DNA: TGTGCCAGCAGTTACAGTGGGAGGACTAGCATTCAGTACTTC.

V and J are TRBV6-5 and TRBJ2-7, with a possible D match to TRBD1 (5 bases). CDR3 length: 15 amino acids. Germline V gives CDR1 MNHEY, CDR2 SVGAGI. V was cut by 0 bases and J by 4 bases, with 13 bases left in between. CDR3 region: CASSYSGRATYEQYF. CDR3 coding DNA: TGTGCCAGCAGTTACTCGGGCAGGGCGACATACGAGCAGTACTTC.

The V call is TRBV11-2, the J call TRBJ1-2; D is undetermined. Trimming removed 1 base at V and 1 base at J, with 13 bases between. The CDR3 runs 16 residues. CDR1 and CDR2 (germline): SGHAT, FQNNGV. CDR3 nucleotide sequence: TGTGCCAGCAGCTTAGGGTCGGCAGGAGTTAACTATGGCTACACCTTC. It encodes CASSLGSAGVNYGYTF.